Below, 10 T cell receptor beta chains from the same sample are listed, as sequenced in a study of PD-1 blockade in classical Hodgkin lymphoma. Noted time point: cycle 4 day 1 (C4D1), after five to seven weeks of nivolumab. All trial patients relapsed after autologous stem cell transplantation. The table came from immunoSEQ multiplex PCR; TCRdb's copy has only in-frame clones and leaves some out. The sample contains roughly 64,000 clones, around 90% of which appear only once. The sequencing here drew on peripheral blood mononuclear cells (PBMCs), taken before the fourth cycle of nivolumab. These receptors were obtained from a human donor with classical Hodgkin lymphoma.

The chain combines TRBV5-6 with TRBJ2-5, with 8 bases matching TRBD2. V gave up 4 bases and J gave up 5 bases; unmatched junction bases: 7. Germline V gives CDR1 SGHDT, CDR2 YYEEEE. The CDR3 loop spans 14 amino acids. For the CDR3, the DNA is TGTGCCAGCAGCACGCCGGGACTAGTGGAGACCCAGTACTTC. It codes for CASSTPGLVETQYF. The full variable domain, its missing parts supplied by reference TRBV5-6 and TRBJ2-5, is DAGVTQSPTHLIKTRGQQVTLRCSPKSGHDTVSWYQQALGQGPQFIFQYYEEEERQRGNFPDRFSGHQFPNYSSELNVNALLLGDSALYLCASSTPGLVETQYFGPGTRLLVL.

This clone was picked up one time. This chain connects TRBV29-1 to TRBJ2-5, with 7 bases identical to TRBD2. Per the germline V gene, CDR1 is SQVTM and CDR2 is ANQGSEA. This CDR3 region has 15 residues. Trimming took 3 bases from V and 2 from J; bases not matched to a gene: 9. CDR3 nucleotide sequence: TGCAGCGTTGAGAAGGTTGGGGGGGGGCAAGAGACCCAGTACTTC. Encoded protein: CSVEKVGGGQETQYF. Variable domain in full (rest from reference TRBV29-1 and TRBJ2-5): SAVISQKPSRDICQRGTSLTIQCQVDSQVTMMFWYRQQPGQSLTLIATANQGSEATYESGFVIDKFPISRPNLTFSTLTVSNMSPEDSSIYLCSVEKVGGGQETQYFGPGTRLLVL.

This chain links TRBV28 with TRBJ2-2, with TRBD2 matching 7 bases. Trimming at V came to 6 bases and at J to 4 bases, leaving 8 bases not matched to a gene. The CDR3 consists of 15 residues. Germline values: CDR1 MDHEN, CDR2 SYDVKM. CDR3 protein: CASRPPGEGTGELFF. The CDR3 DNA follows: TGTGCCAGCAGGCCCCCCGGGGAGGGCACCGGGGAGCTGTTTTTT.

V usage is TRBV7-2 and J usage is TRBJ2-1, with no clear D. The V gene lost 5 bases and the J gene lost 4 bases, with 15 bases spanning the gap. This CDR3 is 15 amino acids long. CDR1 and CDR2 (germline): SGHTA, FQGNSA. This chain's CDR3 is CASSQGRNSYNEQFF. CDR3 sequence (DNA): TGTGCCAGCAGCCAAGGGCGAAACTCTTACAATGAGCAGTTCTTC.

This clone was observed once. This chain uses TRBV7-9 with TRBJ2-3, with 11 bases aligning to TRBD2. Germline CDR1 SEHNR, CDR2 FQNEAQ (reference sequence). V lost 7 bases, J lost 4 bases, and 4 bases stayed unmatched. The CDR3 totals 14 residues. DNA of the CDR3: TGTGCCAGCATCCTAGCGGGGGGACCAGATACGCAGTATTTT. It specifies CASILAGGPDTQYF.

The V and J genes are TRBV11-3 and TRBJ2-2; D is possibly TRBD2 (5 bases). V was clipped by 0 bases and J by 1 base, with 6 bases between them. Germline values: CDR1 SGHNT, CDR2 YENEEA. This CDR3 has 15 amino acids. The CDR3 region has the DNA TGTGCCAGCAGCTTAGATCGGGGGAACACCGGGGAGCTGTTTTTT. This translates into CASSLDRGNTGELFF. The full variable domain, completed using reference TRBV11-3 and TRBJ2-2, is EAGVVQSPRYKIIEKKQPVAFWCNPISGHNTLYWYLQNLGQGPELLIRYENEEAVDDSQLPKDRFSAERLKGVDSTLKIQPAELGDSAVYLCASSLDRGNTGELFFGEGSRLTVL.

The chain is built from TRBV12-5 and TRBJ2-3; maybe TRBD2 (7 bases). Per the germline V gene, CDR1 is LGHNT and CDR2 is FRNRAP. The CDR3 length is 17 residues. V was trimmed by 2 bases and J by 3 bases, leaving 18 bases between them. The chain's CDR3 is CASGLNARGGRTDTQYF. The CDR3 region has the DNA TGTGCTAGTGGTTTGAATGCGAGGGGGGGGAGGACAGATACGCAGTATTTT.

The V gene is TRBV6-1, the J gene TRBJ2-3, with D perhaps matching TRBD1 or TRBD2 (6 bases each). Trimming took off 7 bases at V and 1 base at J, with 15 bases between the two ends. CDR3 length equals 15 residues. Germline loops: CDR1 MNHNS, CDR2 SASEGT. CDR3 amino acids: CASTLTRGGTDTQYF. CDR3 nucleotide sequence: TGTGCCAGCACTCTTACGAGGGGGGGCACAGATACGCAGTATTTT.

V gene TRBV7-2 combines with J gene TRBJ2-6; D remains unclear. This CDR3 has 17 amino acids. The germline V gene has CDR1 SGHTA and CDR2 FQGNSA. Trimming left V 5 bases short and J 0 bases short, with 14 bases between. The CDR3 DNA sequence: TGTGCCAGCAGCCGGCCCCCTGTGAGCTCTGGGGCCAACGTCCTGACTTTC. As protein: CASSRPPVSSGANVLTF.

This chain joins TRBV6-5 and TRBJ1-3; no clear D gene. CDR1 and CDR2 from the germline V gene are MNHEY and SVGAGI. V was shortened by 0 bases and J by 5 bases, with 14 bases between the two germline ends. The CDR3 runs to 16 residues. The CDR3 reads CASSYSPYSLRNTIYF. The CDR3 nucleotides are TGTGCCAGCAGTTACTCGCCTTACTCCTTGCGAAACACCATATATTTT.